The T cell receptor beta chain under discussion was sequenced for a study of spatial heterogeneity in lung cancer. The overall study: Consistently, beta-chain sequences turned up in larger numbers than alpha-chain sequences did.

The study tagged each TCR cDNA molecule with a unique molecular identifier. Each CDR3 protein is one row after TCRdb ran MiXCR on the 5' RACE reads. The sample holds approximately 52,000 distinct CDR3 sequences; under 6% are singletons and the top ten take around 10%. Germline V gene sequence: CDR1 MNHEY, CDR2 SMNVEV (reference sequence). Trimming removed 4 bases from V and 2 bases from J; junction bases left unmatched: 5. The CDR3 has 15 amino acids. The time point here: sample taken at primary tumor resection. No cell sorting; template was whole RNA from tumor, lung tissue or PBMC. Untreated early-stage non-small cell lung cancer patients, 65 to 90 in total, were the donors. This clonotype was recorded at least ten times.

The sequencing used PBMCs, collected at surgery. The source is a male donor with early-stage non-small cell lung cancer. The chain is built from TRBV27 and TRBJ2-7; 10 bases align to TRBD2. This CDR3 reads CASSSRTSGAYEQYF. CDR3 coding DNA: TGTGCCAGCAGTTCCCGGACTAGCGGAGCCTACGAGCAGTACTTC.